This T cell receptor beta chain is from a study of CD4 T cells in relation to SARS-CoV-2 and coronaviruses. Study context: After less than eleven days of antigen culture, PBMC TCR beta CDR3s were sequenced.

The J segment lost 0 bases and the V segment lost 4 bases, leaving 9 bases of the junction unmatched. Germline values: CDR1 MNHEY, CDR2 SVGEGT. The CDR3 totals 16 residues. Concerning this clone: Its antigen is unknown.

Assay: immunoSEQ multiplex PCR; the TCRdb copy retains only in-frame clones and omits some. The sample holds more than 25,000 clones, 70% to 85% seen once. Before the COVID-19 pandemic, during about 2011-2019, CD4+ T cells were taken from unexposed donors. CD4+ T cells were isolated from the cells after more than 8 days of culture. The chain joins TRBV6-2 or TRBV6-3 to TRBJ2-7, with TRBD1 identical over 7 bases. The specimen sequenced was CD4+ T cells from PBMCs, cultured in vitro. The TCR comes from a human donor in good health. CDR3 coding DNA: TGTGCCAGCAGTTCTCCACAGGGGCCCCCCTCCTACGAGCAGTACTTC. This encodes CASSSPQGPPSYEQYF.